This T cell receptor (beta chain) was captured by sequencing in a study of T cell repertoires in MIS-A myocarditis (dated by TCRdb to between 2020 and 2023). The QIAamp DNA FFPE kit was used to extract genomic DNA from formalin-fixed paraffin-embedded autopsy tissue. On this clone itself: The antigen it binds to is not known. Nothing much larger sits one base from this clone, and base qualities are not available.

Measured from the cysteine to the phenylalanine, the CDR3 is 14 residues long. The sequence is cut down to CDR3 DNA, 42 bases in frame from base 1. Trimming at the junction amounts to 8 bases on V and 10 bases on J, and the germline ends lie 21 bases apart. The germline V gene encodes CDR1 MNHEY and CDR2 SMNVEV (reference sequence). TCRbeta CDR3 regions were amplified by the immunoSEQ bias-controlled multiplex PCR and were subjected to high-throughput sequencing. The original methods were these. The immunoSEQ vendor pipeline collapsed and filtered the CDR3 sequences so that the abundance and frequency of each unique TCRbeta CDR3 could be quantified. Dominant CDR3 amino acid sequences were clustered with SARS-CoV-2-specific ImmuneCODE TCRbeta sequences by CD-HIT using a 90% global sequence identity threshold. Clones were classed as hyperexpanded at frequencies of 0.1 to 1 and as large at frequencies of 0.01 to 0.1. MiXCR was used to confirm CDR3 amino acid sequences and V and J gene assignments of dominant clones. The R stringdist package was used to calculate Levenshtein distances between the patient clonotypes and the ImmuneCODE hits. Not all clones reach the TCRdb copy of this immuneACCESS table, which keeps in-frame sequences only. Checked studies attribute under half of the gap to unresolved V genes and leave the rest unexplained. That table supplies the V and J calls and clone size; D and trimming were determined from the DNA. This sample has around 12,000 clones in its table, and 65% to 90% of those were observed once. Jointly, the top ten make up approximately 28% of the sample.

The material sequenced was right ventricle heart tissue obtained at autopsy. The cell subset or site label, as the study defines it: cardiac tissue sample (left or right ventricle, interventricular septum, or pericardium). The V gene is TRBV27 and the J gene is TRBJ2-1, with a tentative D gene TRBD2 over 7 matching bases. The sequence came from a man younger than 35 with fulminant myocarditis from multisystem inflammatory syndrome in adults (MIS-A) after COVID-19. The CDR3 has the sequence CASCRGGSGSEQFF. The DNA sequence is TGTGCCAGCTGCCGCGGGGGCTCAGGATCCGAGCAGTTCTTC.